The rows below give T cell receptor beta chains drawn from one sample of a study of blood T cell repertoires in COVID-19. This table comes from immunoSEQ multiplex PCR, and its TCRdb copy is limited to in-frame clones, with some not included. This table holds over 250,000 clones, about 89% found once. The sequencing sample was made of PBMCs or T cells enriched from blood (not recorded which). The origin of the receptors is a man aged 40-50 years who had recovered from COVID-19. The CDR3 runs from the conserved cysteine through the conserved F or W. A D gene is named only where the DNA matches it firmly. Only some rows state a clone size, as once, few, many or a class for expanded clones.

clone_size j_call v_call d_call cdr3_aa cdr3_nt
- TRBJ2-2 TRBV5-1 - CASSLDGGNTGELFF TGCGCCAGCAGCTTGGACGGGGGTAACACCGGGGAGCTGTTTTTT
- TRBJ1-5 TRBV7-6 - CASSLVAGGEQPQHF TGTGCCAGCAGCTTAGTTGCAGGCGGGGAACAGCCCCAGCATTTT
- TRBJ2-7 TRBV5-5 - CASSPGYEQYF TGTGCCAGCAGCCCGGGCTACGAGCAGTACTTC
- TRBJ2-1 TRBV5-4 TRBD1 CASSLTGQGSVNNEQFF TGTGCCAGCAGCTTAACCGGACAGGGGAGCGTAAACAATGAGCAGTTCTTC
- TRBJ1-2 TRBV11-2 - CASSLDLRLRGGSGYTF TGTGCCAGCAGCTTAGATTTGAGACTCCGGGGGGGCTCAGGCTACACCTTC
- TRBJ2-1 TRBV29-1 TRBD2 CSVGTSGSSYNEQFF TGCAGCGTCGGGACTAGCGGGAGCTCCTACAATGAGCAGTTCTTC
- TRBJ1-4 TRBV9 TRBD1 CASSVGTGGIFNEKLFF TGTGCCAGCAGCGTAGGGACAGGGGGTATCTTCAATGAAAAACTGTTTTTT
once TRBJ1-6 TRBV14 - CASSQDNGIYNSPLHF TGTGCCAGCAGCCAAGATAACGGGATCTATAATTCACCCCTCCACTTT
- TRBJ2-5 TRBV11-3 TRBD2 CASSETGGQETQYF TGTGCCAGCAGCGAGACGGGGGGGCAAGAGACCCAGTACTTC
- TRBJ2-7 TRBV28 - CASTRGGGYEQYF TGTGCCAGCACCAGAGGTGGGGGGTACGAGCAGTACTTC
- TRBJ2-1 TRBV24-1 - CATSDFQGADNEQFF TGTGCCACCAGTGATTTTCAGGGTGCAGACAATGAGCAGTTCTTC
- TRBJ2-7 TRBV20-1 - CSASNLRTFPYEQYF TGCAGTGCTAGTAACTTGCGGACTTTTCCCTACGAGCAGTACTTC
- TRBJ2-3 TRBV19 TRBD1 CASSLRTGGTDTQYF TGTGCCAGTAGTCTCCGGACAGGGGGTACCGATACGCAGTATTTT
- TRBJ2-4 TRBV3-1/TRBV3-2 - CASSQDLDQGLGAKNIQYF TGTGCCAGCAGCCAAGACCTCGATCAGGGGTTGGGGGCCAAAAACATTCAGTACTTC
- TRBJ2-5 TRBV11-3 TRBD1 CASSLDIDRGYETQYF TGTGCCAGCAGCTTAGATATCGACAGGGGGTATGAGACCCAGTACTTC
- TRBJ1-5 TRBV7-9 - CAISTGGEQPQHF TGTGCCATCTCGACGGGCGGGGAACAGCCCCAGCATTTT
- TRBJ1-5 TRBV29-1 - CSVTDLGGQPQHF TGCAGCGTTACTGATCTGGGGGGTCAGCCCCAGCATTTT
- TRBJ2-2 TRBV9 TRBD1 CASSDEEGQGVTGELFF TGTGCCAGCAGTGACGAGGAGGGACAGGGCGTCACCGGGGAGCTGTTTTTT
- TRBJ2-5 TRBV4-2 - CASSQEPQKETQYF TGTGCCAGCAGCCAAGAACCGCAGAAAGAGACCCAGTACTTC
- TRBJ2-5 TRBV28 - CASSFQEQETQYF TGTGCCAGCAGTTTTCAGGAACAAGAGACCCAGTACTTC
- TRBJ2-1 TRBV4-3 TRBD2 CASSLRWGRLAGLSSYNEQFF TGCGCCAGCAGCCTTCGGTGGGGGAGACTAGCGGGATTAAGCTCCTACAATGAGCAGTTCTTC
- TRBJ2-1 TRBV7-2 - CASSSRARGNEQFF TGTGCCAGCAGCTCAAGAGCACGGGGGAATGAGCAGTTCTTC
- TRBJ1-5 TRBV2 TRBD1 CASSGQGLRSNQPQHF TGTGCCAGCTCGGGACAGGGTTTACGTAGCAATCAGCCCCAGCATTTT
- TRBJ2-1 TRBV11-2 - CASSLSPPTFEQFF TGTGCCAGCAGCTTATCTCCACCTACCTTTGAGCAGTTCTTC
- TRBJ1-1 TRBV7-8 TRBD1 CASSLVEGATEAFF TGTGCCAGCAGCTTGGTGGAGGGGGCCACTGAAGCTTTCTTT
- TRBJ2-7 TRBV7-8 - CASSLLLGASYEQYF TGTGCCAGCAGCTTACTACTGGGGGCCTCCTACGAGCAGTACTTC
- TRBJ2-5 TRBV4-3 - CASSLGGGGETQYF TGCGCCAGCAGCCTTGGGGGGGGCGGGGAGACCCAGTACTTC
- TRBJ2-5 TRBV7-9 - CASSLAGASSETQYF TGTGCCAGCAGCTTAGCGGGCGCTAGCTCGGAGACCCAGTACTTC
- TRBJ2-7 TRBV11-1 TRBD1 CASSDDRDRVGEQYF TGTGCCAGCAGCGACGACCGGGACAGGGTGGGCGAGCAGTACTTC
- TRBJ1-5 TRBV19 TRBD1 CASSIRQGALTSNQPQHF TGTGCCAGTAGTATTCGACAGGGGGCTCTTACAAGCAATCAGCCCCAGCATTTT
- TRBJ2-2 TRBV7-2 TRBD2 CASSLNLAGATGELFF TGTGCCAGCAGCTTAAATCTAGCGGGAGCTACCGGGGAGCTGTTTTTT
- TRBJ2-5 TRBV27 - CAAGQVKETQYF TGTGCTGCGGGGCAGGTAAAAGAGACCCAGTACTTC
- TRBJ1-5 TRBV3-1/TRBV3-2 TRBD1 CASSQGSGTAGNQPQHF TGTGCCAGCAGCCAAGGGTCCGGGACAGCAGGCAATCAGCCCCAGCATTTT
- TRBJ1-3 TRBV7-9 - CASSPRQAGNTIYF TGTGCCAGCAGCCCAAGACAGGCCGGAAACACCATATATTTT
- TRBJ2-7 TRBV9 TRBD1 CASSPHGTAPEQYF TGTGCCAGCAGCCCCCACGGGACAGCCCCCGAGCAGTACTTC
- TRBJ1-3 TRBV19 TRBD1 CASSTDKGQEGTGNTIYF TGTGCCAGTAGTACCGATAAAGGACAGGAGGGAACTGGAAACACCATATATTTT
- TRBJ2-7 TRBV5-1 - CASKYITGVSSYEQYF TGCGCCAGCAAGTATATTACCGGGGTAAGCTCCTACGAGCAGTACTTC